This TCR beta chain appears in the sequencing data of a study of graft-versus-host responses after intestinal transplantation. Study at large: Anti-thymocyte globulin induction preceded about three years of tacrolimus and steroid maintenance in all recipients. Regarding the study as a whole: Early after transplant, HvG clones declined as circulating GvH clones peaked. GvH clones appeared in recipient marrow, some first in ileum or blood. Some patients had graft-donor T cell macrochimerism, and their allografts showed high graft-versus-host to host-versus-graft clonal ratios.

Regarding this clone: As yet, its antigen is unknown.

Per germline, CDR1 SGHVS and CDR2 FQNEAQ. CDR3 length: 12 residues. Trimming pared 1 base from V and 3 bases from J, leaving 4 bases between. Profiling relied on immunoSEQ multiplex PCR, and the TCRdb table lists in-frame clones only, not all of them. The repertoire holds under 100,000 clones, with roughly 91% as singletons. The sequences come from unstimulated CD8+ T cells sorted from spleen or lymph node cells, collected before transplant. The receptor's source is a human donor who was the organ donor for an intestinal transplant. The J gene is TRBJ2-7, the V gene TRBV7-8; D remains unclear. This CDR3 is CASSLGSYEQYF. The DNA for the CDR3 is TGTGCCAGCAGCTTAGGGAGCTACGAGCAGTACTTC.